These T cell receptor beta chains were read from a single sample in a study of blood T cells in healthy people across ages. Via MiXCR, TCRdb re-called the 5' RACE reads, giving one row per CDR3 protein. The sample consists of 500,000 to 700,000 distinct CDR3 sequences, roughly 30% of them appearing once. Specimen: blood. The source of these receptors is an elderly woman in good health. Both conserved end residues are part of each CDR3. The D gene is left open where the match is weak. Part of the rows lack a size; the others show once, few, many or a class for expanded clones.

d_call cdr3_length j_call clone_size v_call cdr3_aa cdr3_nt
TRBD1 14 TRBJ2-7 many TRBV5-1 CASSLGTGNREQYF TGCGCCAGCAGCCTGGGGACAGGGAACCGGGAGCAGTACTTC
- 14 TRBJ1-5 few TRBV5-1 CASSSGEGDQPQHF TGCGCCAGCAGCTCCGGGGAGGGGGATCAGCCCCAGCATTTT
- 14 TRBJ2-7 many TRBV7-8 CASSRGTRSYEQYF TGTGCCAGCAGCCGGGGGACCCGGAGCTACGAGCAGTACTTC
- 16 TRBJ1-6 - TRBV7-2 CASSNSRRTYNSPLHF TGTGCCAGCAGCAATTCAAGGAGGACCTATAATTCACCCCTCCACTTT
- 14 TRBJ2-3 many TRBV5-1 CASSLPLQGGAQYF TGCGCCAGCAGTTTACCATTACAGGGTGGAGCGCAGTATTTT
TRBD1 11 TRBJ2-4 once TRBV29-1 CSTGTGREQYF TGCAGCACCGGGACAGGGCGAGAGCAGTACTTC
TRBD1 13 TRBJ2-7 many TRBV7-9 CASSDRGPYEQYF TGTGCCAGCAGCGACAGGGGGCCCTACGAGCAGTACTTC
- 14 TRBJ2-3 - TRBV12-3/TRBV12-4 CASRLQGGTDAQYF TGTGCCAGCAGATTACAAGGGGGGACAGATGCGCAGTATTTT
- 14 TRBJ1-2 - TRBV3-1 CASSQDPGAYGYTF TGTGCCAGCAGCCAAGATCCGGGGGCCTATGGCTACACCTTC
- 13 TRBJ2-3 - TRBV12-3/TRBV12-4 CASSATSGRMQYF TGTGCCAGCAGTGCTACTTCAGGGCGAATGCAGTATTTT